What follows are 5 T cell receptor beta chains derived from one specimen sequenced in a study of blood T cell repertoires in COVID-19. Clones were sequenced by immunoSEQ multiplex PCR, and TCRdb holds only the in-frame ones, with some missing. The table includes some 80,000 clones, around 85% detected once. The sequenced material came from peripheral blood. Receptors originate from a man older than 75 with active or convalescent COVID-19.

This chain links TRBV6-1 with TRBJ1-6; no clear D gene. Between the trimmed V and J ends, which lost 3 bases and 0 bases, there was a span of 12 bases. The CDR3 is 17 amino acids. Germline assignment: CDR1 MNHNS and CDR2 SASEGT. CDR3: CASSDTVQSSYNSPLHF. In nucleotides, the CDR3 is TGTGCCAGCAGTGATACAGTACAAAGCTCCTATAATTCACCCCTCCACTTT.

The rearrangement links TRBV6-4 to TRBJ1-4, with D perhaps matching TRBD1 (6 bases). The CDR3 totals 18 residues. Trimming removed 7 bases from V and 2 bases from J, with 23 bases in between. Germline V gene lookup returns CDR1 MRHNA and CDR2 SNTAGT. The CDR3 sequence is CASTTGYCFVGTNEKLFF. The DNA of the CDR3 is TGTGCCAGCACTACAGGGTATTGTTTCGTCGGTACTAATGAAAAACTGTTTTTT.

V and J are TRBV29-1 and TRBJ2-5; TRBD2 matches at 9 bases. The germline gives CDR1 SQVTM, CDR2 ANQGSEA. Germline trimming cut 0 bases from V and 7 bases from J; bases unmatched to any gene: 3. This CDR3 is built from 13 residues. The CDR3 sequence: CSVEESSGTTQYF. Here the CDR3 DNA reads TGCAGCGTTGAAGAGTCTAGCGGGACGACCCAGTACTTC.

The chain employs TRBV19 and TRBJ1-5, with 8 bases identical to TRBD1. Germline V gene sequence: CDR1 LNHDA, CDR2 SQIVND (reference sequence). The CDR3 is 13 amino acids. The ends lost 8 bases at V and 6 bases at J; junction bases unmatched: 6. The CDR3 here is CASSTDRVQPQHF. The CDR3 DNA is TGTGCCAGTTCGACGGACAGGGTTCAGCCCCAGCATTTT. The variable domain in full, completed from reference TRBV19 and TRBJ1-5, reads DGGITQSPKYLFRKEGQNVTLSCEQNLNHDAMYWYRQDPGQGLRLIYYSQIVNDFQKGDIAEGYSVSREKKESFPLTVTSAQKNPTAFYLCASSTDRVQPQHFGDGTRLSIL.

The J gene is TRBJ2-7, the V gene TRBV7-7, with TRBD2 identical over 14 bases. CDR1 and CDR2 from the germline V gene are SSHAT and FNYEAQ (reference sequence). V shed 2 bases and J 5 bases; nucleotides not matched to a gene: 2. The CDR3 extends over 15 amino acids. CDR3 DNA sequence: TGTGCCAGCAGCTTAACGGGACTAGCGGGAGACGAGCAGTACGTC. Translating gives CASSLTGLAGDEQYV.